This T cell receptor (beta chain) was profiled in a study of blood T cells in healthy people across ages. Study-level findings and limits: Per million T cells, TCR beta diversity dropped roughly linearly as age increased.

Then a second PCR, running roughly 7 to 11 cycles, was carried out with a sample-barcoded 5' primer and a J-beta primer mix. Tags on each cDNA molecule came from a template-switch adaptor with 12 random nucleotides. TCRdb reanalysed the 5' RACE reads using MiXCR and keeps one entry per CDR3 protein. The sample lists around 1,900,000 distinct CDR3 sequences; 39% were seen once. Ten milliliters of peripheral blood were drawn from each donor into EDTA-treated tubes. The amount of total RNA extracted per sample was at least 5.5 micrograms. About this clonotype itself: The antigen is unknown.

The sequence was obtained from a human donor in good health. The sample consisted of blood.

The chain's CDR3 is CATSDPRQGGSSTDTQYF. In DNA form, the CDR3 reads TGTGCCACCAGTGACCCGCGACAAGGGGGGTCTAGCACAGATACGCAGTATTTT. V gene TRBV24-1 combines with J gene TRBJ2-3; D is tentatively TRBD1 or TRBD2 (6 bases each). Deletions cut 4 bases from V and 0 bases from J, with 19 bases between. This CDR3 contains 18 residues. Germline loops: CDR1 KGHDR, CDR2 SFDVKD.